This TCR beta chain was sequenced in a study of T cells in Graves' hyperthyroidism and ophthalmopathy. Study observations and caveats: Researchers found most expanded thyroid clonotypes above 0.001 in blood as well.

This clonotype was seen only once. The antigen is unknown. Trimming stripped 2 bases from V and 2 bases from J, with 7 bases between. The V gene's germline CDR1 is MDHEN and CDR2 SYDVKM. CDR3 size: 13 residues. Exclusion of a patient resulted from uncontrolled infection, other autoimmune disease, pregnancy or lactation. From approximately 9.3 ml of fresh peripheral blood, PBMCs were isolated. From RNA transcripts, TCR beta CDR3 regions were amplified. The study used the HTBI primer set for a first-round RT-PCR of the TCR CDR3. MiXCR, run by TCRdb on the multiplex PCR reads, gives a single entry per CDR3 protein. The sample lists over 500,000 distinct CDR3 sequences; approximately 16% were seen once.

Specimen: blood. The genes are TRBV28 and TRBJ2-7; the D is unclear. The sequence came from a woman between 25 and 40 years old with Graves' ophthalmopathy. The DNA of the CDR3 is TGTGCCAGCAGTTTAAGGGTTGCCTACGAGCAGTACTTC. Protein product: CASSLRVAYEQYF.